The 20 T cell receptor beta chains reported below all come from one sample, sequenced in a study of cytomegalovirus exposure and HLA in healthy donors. The study ran its PCR with 60 Vbeta and 13 Jbeta primers. Profiled with immunoSEQ multiplex PCR; TCRdb holds only in-frame clones, not every one. The sample has 120,000 or so clones, approximately 81% seen once. The sequenced sample was PBMCs. The receptors come from a man aged 18 to 30 in good health and CMV-seropositive.

This clone has just a few counts. The chain couples TRBV9 to TRBJ2-3; 7 bases match TRBD1. The CDR3 contains 13 residues. Germline CDR1 reads SGDLS; CDR2 reads YYNGEE. V trimming: 2 bases; J trimming: 4 bases; junction bases outside the gene matches: 1. The CDR3 sequence is CASSVGTADTQYF. The DNA of the CDR3 is TGTGCCAGCAGCGTTGGGACAGCAGATACGCAGTATTTT. Supplemented by reference TRBV9 and TRBJ2-3, the full variable domain reads DSGVTQTPKHLITATGQRVTLRCSPRSGDLSVYWYQQSLDQGLQFLIQYYNGEERAKGNILERFSAQQFPDLHSELNLSSLELGDSALYFCASSVGTADTQYFGPGTRLTVL.

In its sample, this clone was seen once. The genes are TRBV29-1 and TRBJ2-6; 8 nucleotides agree with TRBD1. The trim removed 4 bases at V and 2 bases at J, leaving 10 bases unmatched. CDR3 size: 17 residues. The germline V gene has CDR1 SQVTM and CDR2 ANQGSEA. The CDR3 here is CSVGGDRGATGANVLTF. In nucleotides, the CDR3 is TGCAGCGTTGGGGGAGACAGGGGAGCTACTGGGGCCAACGTCCTGACTTTC.

This chain links TRBV7-6 with TRBJ2-3; TRBD2 matches 7 bases. Germline CDR1 is SGHVS and CDR2 is FNYEAQ. The V segment lost 1 base and the J segment 6 bases; nucleotides outside the gene matches: 4. The CDR3 is 14 residues long. CDR3 DNA sequence: TGTGCCAGCAGCTTAGATATGGGGGGGGATACGCAGTATTTT. Translating it yields CASSLDMGGDTQYF.

The genes are TRBV4-3 and TRBJ1-1; 7 bases are shared with TRBD1. The CDR3 runs 14 residues. The V gene's germline CDR1 is LGHNA and CDR2 YSLEER. The junction had 3 bases not matched to a gene; V was cut back by 0 bases and J by 5 bases. CDR3 nucleotide sequence: TGCGCCAGCAGCCAAGACAGGGGGTTGACTGAAGCTTTCTTT. Its translation is CASSQDRGLTEAFF.

This chain joins TRBV27 and TRBJ2-1; D ambiguous. Germline V gene lookup returns CDR1 MNHEY and CDR2 SMNVEV (reference sequence). The CDR3 loop spans 13 amino acids. V shed 1 base and J shed 8 bases, with 9 bases lying between them. In DNA form, the CDR3 reads TGTGCCAGCAGTTTATTCCCCCGCGATGAGCAGTTCTTC. Its translation: CASSLFPRDEQFF.

CDR3 residues: CASSSGSGNVYEQYF. In DNA form, the CDR3 reads TGTGCCAGCAGCTCTGGATCGGGAAATGTCTACGAGCAGTACTTC. The V call is TRBV7-2, the J call TRBJ2-5; weak D call: TRBD2 (5 bases). The J call may be in error: the DNA end matches TRBJ2-7 better. Per the germline V gene, CDR1 is SGHTA and CDR2 is FQGNSA. This CDR3 comprises 15 residues.

The genes are TRBV6-1 and TRBJ2-7; D possibly corresponds to TRBD1 (7 bases). Trimming removed 5 bases from V and 4 bases from J, with 18 bases in between. The CDR3 totals 15 residues. Germline V CDR1 and CDR2: MNHNS, SASEGT. The CDR3 DNA reads as TGTGCCAGCAGTCCTATCCCGACAGGGAGGTACGAGCAGTACTTC. Protein sequence: CASSPIPTGRYEQYF.

V is TRBV19 and J is TRBJ2-6, with TRBD1 matching over 10 bases. The CDR3 runs to 16 residues. V dropped 6 bases and J dropped 0; count of bases not matched to a gene: 2. Per the germline V gene, CDR1 is LNHDA and CDR2 is SQIVND (reference sequence). In nucleotides, the CDR3 is TGTGCCAGTAGCAGGACAGGGGGCTCTGGGGCCAACGTCCTGACTTTC. It encodes CASSRTGGSGANVLTF.

The rearrangement uses TRBV7-9 and TRBJ1-1; unclear D gene. The CDR3 loop spans 13 amino acids. V lost 3 bases, J lost 1 base, and 6 bases lay in between. CDR1 and CDR2 from the germline V gene are SEHNR and FQNEAQ (reference sequence). CDR3 sequence (DNA): TGTGCCAGCAGCTTCGTCCCGAACACTGAAGCTTTCTTT. Residues: CASSFVPNTEAFF.

This chain connects TRBV6-5 to TRBJ2-1, with D perhaps TRBD2 (5 bases). CDR1 is MNHEY and CDR2 is SVGAGI in the germline V gene. V lost 8 bases and J 6 bases, leaving 20 bases between the germline ends. The CDR3 sequence is 15 residues long. The CDR3 DNA reads as TGTGCCAGCCGGGAAAAGACATGGTCTAGCAATGAGCAGTTCTTC. This codes for CASREKTWSSNEQFF.

The V gene is TRBV2, the J gene TRBJ2-3; no clear D. The V and J ends lost 4 bases and 3 bases respectively, with 14 bases between them. The CDR3 runs 15 residues. Germline-derived CDR1 and CDR2 are SNHLY and FYNNEI. CDR3 residues: CASSGGRFSTDTQYF. As DNA, the CDR3 is TGTGCCAGCAGTGGAGGTCGGTTTTCTACAGATACGCAGTATTTT.

V and J are TRBV25-1 and TRBJ1-3; D is unresolved. The germline V gene has CDR1 MGHDK and CDR2 SYGVNS. Between the trimmed V and J ends, which lost 6 bases and 0 bases, there was a span of 6 bases. The CDR3 has 13 amino acids. CDR3 DNA sequence: TGTGCCAGCAGACACAGCTCTGGAAACACCATATATTTT. Residues: CASRHSSGNTIYF.

A single count supports this clone. V gene TRBV7-2 combines with J gene TRBJ1-2; 11 bases are shared with TRBD1. The germline V gene has CDR1 SGHTA and CDR2 FQGNSA. The CDR3 is 13 amino acids. The J segment lost 5 bases and the V segment lost 9 bases, leaving 5 bases of the junction unmatched. The DNA of the CDR3 is TGTGCCAGTGGACAGGGGGCTTCGTATGGCTACACCTTC. This gives the protein CASGQGASYGYTF.

The V gene is TRBV1, the J gene TRBJ2-3; the D call TRBD2 from the table was never checked on the DNA. TRBV1 is shown as a pseudogene. The CDR3 totals 19 residues. In DNA form, the CDR3 reads TGCACCAGCAGCCAAAAAGGACTAGCGGGGGCCGAGTACACAGATACGCAGTATTTT. Translating gives CTSSQKGLAGAEYTDTQYF.

The rearrangement links TRBV2 to TRBJ1-2, with TRBD1 matching 8 bases. The CDR3 has 14 amino acids. Germline CDR1 is SNHLY and CDR2 is FYNNEI. With V trimmed by 3 bases and J by 6 bases, 6 bases remained unmatched. The CDR3 sequence: CASSDRGLGDGYTF. The CDR3 DNA sequence: TGTGCCAGCAGTGACAGGGGGCTTGGAGATGGCTACACCTTC. The entire variable domain, with the rest obtained from reference TRBV2 and TRBJ1-2, is as follows: EPEVTQTPSHQVTQMGQEVILRCVPISNHLYFYWYRQILGQKVEFLVSFYNNEISEKSEIFDDQFSVERPDGSNFTLKIRSTKLEDSAMYFCASSDRGLGDGYTFGSGTRLTVV.

The chain uses TRBV10-3 and TRBJ1-2; 8 bases align to TRBD1. This CDR3 comprises 14 residues. The germline CDR1 and CDR2 sequences are ENHRY and SYGVKD. With V trimmed by 7 bases and J by 3 bases, 7 bases remained unmatched. CDR3 in amino acids: CAITQGAPDYGYTF. As DNA, the CDR3 is TGTGCCATCACTCAGGGGGCCCCTGACTATGGCTACACCTTC.

This rearrangement joins TRBV7-9 to TRBJ2-1; maybe TRBD1 (7 bases). V was clipped by 5 bases and J by 7 bases, with 12 bases between them. Germline assignment: CDR1 SEHNR and CDR2 FQNEAQ (reference sequence). The CDR3 extends over 13 amino acids. The CDR3 DNA sequence: TGTGCCAGCAGCGCAGGGGGGATTAATGAGCAGTTCTTC. The encoded protein is CASSAGGINEQFF.

This rearrangement joins TRBV5-4 to TRBJ2-3; no clear D gene. Per germline, CDR1 SGHNT and CDR2 YYREEE (reference sequence). The CDR3 has 16 amino acids. The germline V and J ends were trimmed by 0 bases and 1 base, with 12 bases remaining between them. In nucleotides, the CDR3 is TGTGCCAGCAGCTTGGTTCGCGGTGCCGGCACAGATACGCAGTATTTT. This codes for CASSLVRGAGTDTQYF.

J is TRBJ1-2 and V is TRBV5-6; the D is unclear. CDR1 and CDR2 from the germline V gene are SGHDT and YYEEEE. This CDR3 spans 12 amino acids. The V end lost 0 bases, the J end lost 5 bases, and 5 bases lay between the germline ends. For the CDR3, the DNA is TGTGCCAGCAGCTTGGCGGGGTATGGCTACACCTTC. This translates into CASSLAGYGYTF.

The rearrangement uses TRBV23-1 and TRBJ1-5; TRBD1 matches at 9 bases. TRBV23-1 is an ORF, with its function uncertain. V shed 5 bases, J shed 0 bases, and the junction held 11 bases outside the gene matches. This CDR3 has 18 residues. CDR3 region: CASSSGTGKYSSNQPQHF. The DNA of the CDR3 is TGCGCCAGCAGTTCCGGGACAGGGAAATACAGTAGCAATCAGCCCCAGCATTTT.